One sample yielded the 2 T cell receptor beta chains listed below, sequenced in a study of T cells after posttransplantation cyclophosphamide. Clones were read by immunoSEQ multiplex PCR, and TCRdb kept only the in-frame ones, dropping some. The table lists around 6,700 clones, with no singletons. Busulfan-fludarabine conditioning, marrow transplant, and cyclophosphamide on days +3 and +4 were administered. The sample was PBMCs, taken after an allogeneic stem cell transplant with post-transplant cyclophosphamide. The receptors originated from a male patient younger than 45 who received an allogeneic stem cell transplant from an unrelated donor, was CMV-positive, and had acute and chronic GVHD. Some T cells may trace back to the graft donor.

In its sample, this clone was seen many times. The CDR3 DNA reads TGTGCCAGTTTTGCCGGGACAGGGGGTTTCTATGGCTACACCTTC. As protein: CASFAGTGGFYGYTF. The chain joins TRBV19 to TRBJ1-2; the match to TRBD1 covers 11 bases. Germline loops: CDR1 LNHDA, CDR2 SQIVND (reference sequence). The CDR3 extends over 15 amino acids. V was pared by 8 bases and J by 4 bases, with 9 bases of the junction left unmatched.

This clone came up many times. The chain joins TRBV30 to TRBJ2-7; D is perhaps TRBD2 (5 bases). The V gene lost 1 base and the J gene lost 3 bases, with 16 bases spanning the gap. The length of the CDR3 is 15 residues. Germline V gives CDR1 GTSNPN, CDR2 SVGIG (reference sequence). The CDR3 coding sequence is TGTGCCTGGAGTGCTACTAGTTCTCAACGCTACGAGCAGTACTTC. Its translation is CAWSATSSQRYEQYF.